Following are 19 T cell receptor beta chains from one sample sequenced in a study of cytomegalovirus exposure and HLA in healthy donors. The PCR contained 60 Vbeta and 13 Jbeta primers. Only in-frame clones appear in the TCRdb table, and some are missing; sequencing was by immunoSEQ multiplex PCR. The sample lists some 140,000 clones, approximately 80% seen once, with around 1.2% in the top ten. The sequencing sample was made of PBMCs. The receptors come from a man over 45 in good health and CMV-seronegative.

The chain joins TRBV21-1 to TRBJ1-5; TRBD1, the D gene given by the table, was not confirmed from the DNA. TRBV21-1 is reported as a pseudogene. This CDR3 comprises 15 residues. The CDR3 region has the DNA TGTGCCAGCAGCATCACCCCAGGCAGCAATCAGCCCCAGCATTTT. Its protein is CASSITPGSNQPQHF.

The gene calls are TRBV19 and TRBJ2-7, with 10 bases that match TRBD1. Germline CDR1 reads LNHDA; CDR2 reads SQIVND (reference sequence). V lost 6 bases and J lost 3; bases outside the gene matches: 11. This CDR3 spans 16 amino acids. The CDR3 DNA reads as TGTGCCAGTAGGGGGATCGGGGGACAGGGGTTCTACGAGCAGTACTTC. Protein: CASRGIGGQGFYEQYF. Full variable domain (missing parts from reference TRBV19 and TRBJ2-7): DGGITQSPKYLFRKEGQNVTLSCEQNLNHDAMYWYRQDPGQGLRLIYYSQIVNDFQKGDIAEGYSVSREKKESFPLTVTSAQKNPTAFYLCASRGIGGQGFYEQYFGPGTRLTVT.

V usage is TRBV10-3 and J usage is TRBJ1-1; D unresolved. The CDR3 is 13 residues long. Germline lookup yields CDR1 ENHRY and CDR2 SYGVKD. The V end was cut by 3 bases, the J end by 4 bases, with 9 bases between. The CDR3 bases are TGTGCCATCAGTGAAGCGGGGTTCACTGAAGCTTTCTTT. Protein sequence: CAISEAGFTEAFF.

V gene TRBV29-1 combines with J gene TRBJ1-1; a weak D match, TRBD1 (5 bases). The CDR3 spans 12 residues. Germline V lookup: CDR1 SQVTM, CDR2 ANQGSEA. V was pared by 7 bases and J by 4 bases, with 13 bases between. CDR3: CSESRVGTEAFF. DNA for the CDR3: TGCAGCGAATCCAGGGTGGGCACTGAAGCTTTCTTT.

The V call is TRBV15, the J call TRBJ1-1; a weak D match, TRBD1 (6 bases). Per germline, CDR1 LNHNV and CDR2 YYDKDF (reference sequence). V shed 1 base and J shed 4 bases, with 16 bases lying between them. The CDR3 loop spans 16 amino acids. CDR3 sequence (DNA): TGTGCCACCAGCAGAGGAGGGGGGGCGCGGGTCACTGAAGCTTTCTTT. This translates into CATSRGGGARVTEAFF. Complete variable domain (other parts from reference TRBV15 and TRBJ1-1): DAMVIQNPRYQVTQFGKPVTLSCSQTLNHNVMYWYQQKSSQAPKLLFHYYDKDFNNEADTPDNFQSRRPNTSFCFLDIRSPGLGDTAMYLCATSRGGGARVTEAFFGQGTRLTVV.

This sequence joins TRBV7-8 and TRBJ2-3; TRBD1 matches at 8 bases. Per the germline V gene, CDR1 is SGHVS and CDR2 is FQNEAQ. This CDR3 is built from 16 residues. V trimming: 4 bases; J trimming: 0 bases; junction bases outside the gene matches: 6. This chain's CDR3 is CASSSDRGHSTDTQYF. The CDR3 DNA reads TGTGCCAGCAGCTCAGACAGGGGCCATAGCACAGATACGCAGTATTTT.

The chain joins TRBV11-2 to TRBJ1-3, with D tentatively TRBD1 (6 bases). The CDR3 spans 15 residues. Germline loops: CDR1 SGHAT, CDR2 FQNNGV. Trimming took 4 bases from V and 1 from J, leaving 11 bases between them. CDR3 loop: CASSSSGESGNTIYF. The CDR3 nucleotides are TGTGCCAGCAGCTCCTCAGGGGAATCTGGAAACACCATATATTTT.

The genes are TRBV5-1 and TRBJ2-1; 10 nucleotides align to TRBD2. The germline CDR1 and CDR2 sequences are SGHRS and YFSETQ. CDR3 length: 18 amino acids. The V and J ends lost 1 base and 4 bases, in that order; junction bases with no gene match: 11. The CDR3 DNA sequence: TGCGCCAGCAGCTTGTCCTCCAGCGGGAGGGCCTTGTACAATGAGCAGTTCTTC. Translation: CASSLSSSGRALYNEQFF.

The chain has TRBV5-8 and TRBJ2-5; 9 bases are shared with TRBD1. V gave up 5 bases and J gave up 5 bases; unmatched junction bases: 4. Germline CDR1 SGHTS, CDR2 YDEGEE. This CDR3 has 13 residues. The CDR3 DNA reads TGTGCCAGCAGGGGGACAGGGAGGGAGACCCAGTACTTC. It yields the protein CASRGTGRETQYF.

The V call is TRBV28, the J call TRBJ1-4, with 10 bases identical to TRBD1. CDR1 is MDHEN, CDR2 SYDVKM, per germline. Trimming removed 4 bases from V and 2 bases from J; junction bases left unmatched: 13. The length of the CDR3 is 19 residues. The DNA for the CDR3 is TGTGCCAGCAGTTCCGACCGATCCGGGACAGGGGTGACTAATGAAAAACTGTTTTTT. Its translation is CASSSDRSGTGVTNEKLFF.

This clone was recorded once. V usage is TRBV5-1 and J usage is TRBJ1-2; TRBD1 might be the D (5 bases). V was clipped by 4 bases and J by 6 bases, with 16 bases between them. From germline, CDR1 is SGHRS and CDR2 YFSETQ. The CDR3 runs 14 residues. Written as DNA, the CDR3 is TGCGCCAGCAGCCCTTACCAGGGAAGAGATGGCTACACCTTC. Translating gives CASSPYQGRDGYTF.

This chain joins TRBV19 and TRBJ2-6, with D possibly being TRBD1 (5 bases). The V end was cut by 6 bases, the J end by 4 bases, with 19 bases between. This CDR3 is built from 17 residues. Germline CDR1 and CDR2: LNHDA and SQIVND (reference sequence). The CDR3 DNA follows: TGTGCCAGTAGGCCCCAGGGATCTGCAGGAGGGGCCAACGTCCTGACTTTC. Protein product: CASRPQGSAGGANVLTF. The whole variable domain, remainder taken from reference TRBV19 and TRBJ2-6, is DGGITQSPKYLFRKEGQNVTLSCEQNLNHDAMYWYRQDPGQGLRLIYYSQIVNDFQKGDIAEGYSVSREKKESFPLTVTSAQKNPTAFYLCASRPQGSAGGANVLTFGAGSRLTVL.

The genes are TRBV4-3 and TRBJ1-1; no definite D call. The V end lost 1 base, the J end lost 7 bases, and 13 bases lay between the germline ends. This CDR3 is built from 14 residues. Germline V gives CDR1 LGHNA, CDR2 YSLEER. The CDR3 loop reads CASSQGATRGEAFF. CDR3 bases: TGCGCCAGCAGCCAAGGGGCAACTCGGGGTGAAGCTTTCTTT.

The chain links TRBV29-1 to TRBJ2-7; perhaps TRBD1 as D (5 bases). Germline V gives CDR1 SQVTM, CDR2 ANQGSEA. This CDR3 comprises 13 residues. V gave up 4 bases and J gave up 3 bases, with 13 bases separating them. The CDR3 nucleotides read TGCAGCGTTGGTGTGCAGGGCGGCTACGAGCAGTACTTC. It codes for CSVGVQGGYEQYF.

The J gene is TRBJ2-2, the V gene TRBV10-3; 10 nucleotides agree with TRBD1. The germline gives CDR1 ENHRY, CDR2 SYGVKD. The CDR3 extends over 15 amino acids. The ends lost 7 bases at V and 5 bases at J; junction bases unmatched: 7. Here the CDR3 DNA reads TGTGCCATCACCACGACAGGGGGCGAGACCGGGGAGCTGTTTTTT. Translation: CAITTTGGETGELFF.

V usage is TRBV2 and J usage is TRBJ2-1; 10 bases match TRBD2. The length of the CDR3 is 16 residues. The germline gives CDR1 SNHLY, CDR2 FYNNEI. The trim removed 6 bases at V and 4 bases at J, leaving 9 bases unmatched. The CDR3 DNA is TGTGCCAGCAGGGCTAGCGGGAGTGGGGTTTACAATGAGCAGTTCTTC. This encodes CASRASGSGVYNEQFF.

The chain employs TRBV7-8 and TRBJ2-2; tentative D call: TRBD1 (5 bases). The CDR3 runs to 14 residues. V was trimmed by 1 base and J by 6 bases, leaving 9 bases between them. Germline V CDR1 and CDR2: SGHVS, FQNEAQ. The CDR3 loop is CASSLEGIPGELFF. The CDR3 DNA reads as TGTGCCAGCAGCTTAGAGGGGATTCCCGGGGAGCTGTTTTTT. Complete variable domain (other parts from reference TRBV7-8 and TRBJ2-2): GAGVSQSPRYKVAKRGQDVALRCDPISGHVSLFWYQQALGQGPEFLTYFQNEAQLDKSGLPSDRFFAERPEGSVSTLKIQRTQQEDSAVYLCASSLEGIPGELFFGEGSRLTVL.

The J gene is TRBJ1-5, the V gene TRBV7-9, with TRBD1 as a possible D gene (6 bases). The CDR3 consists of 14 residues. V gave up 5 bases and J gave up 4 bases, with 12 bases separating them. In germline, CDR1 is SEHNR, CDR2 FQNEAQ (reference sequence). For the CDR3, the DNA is TGTGCCAGCAGCGTACAAGGGGGAAATCAGCCCCAGCATTTT. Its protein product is CASSVQGGNQPQHF.

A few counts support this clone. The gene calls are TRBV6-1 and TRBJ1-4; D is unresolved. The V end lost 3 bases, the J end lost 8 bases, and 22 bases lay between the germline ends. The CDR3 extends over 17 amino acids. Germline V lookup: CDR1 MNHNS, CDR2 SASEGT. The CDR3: CASSDPDSFARGEKLFF. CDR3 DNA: TGTGCCAGCAGTGATCCAGACTCCTTTGCTCGTGGGGAAAAACTGTTTTTT.